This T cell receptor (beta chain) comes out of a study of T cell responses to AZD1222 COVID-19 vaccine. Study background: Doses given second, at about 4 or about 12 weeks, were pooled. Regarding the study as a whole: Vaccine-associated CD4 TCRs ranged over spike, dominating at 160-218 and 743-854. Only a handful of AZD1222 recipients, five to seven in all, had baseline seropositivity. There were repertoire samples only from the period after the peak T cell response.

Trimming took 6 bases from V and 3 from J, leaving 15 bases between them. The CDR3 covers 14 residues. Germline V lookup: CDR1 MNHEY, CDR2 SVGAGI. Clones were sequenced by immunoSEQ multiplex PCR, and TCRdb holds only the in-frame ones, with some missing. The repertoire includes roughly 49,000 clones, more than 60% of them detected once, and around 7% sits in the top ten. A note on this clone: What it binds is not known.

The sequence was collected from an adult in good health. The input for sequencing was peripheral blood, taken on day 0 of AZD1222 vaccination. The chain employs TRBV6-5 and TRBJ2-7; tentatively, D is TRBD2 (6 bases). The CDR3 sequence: CASSAGFGDYEQYF. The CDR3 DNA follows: TGTGCCAGCAGCGCGGGATTCGGGGACTACGAGCAGTACTTC.